The TCR beta chain under discussion was sequenced for a study of cytomegalovirus exposure and HLA in healthy donors. Study results and caveats: Later, an analysis found that TCR clusters from the first cohort tended to co-occur in the 90 to 150 validation repertoires.

Of note for this clone: Its target is not known.

Generated by immunoSEQ multiplex PCR, the TCRdb table keeps only in-frame clones and is missing some. The sample has about 280,000 clones; 80% to 90% are singletons. This TCR was recovered from a woman aged 18-29 years in good health and CMV-seronegative. The sequenced material came from PBMCs.

The CDR3 here is CASSLSGQGGFVGADGPQHF. The CDR3 DNA reads as TGTGCCAGCAGTTTGAGCGGACAGGGAGGATTCGTAGGCGCTGATGGGCCCCAGCATTTT. The chain links TRBV28 to TRBJ1-5; 8 bases are shared with TRBD1. V was pared by 3 bases and J by 9 bases, with 25 bases of the junction left unmatched. Germline V CDR1 and CDR2: MDHEN, SYDVKM. This CDR3 contains 20 residues. Full variable domain (remainder filled in from reference TRBV28 and TRBJ1-5): DVKVTQSSRYLVKRTGEKVFLECVQDMDHENMFWYRQDPGLGLRLIYFSYDVKMKEKGDIPEGYSVSREKKERFSLILESASTNQTSMYLCASSLSGQGGFVGADGPQHFGDGTRLSIL.